The 18 T cell receptor beta chains below all came from one sample that was sequenced in a study of T cell responses to AZD1222 COVID-19 vaccine. Sequenced by immunoSEQ multiplex PCR; TCRdb stores in-frame clones only, minus some. The table includes some 71,000 clones, 84% detected once. This material consisted of peripheral blood, taken on day 0 of AZD1222 vaccination. Receptors were obtained from an adult in good health.

This chain uses TRBV10-3 with TRBJ1-1; D call uncertain. Trimming took off 0 bases at V and 3 bases at J, with 8 bases between the two ends. The CDR3 spans 14 residues. From germline, CDR1 is ENHRY and CDR2 SYGVKD. The DNA of the CDR3 is TGTGCCATCAGTGAGTCGAGTCGGGACACTGAAGCTTTCTTT. Its protein is CAISESSRDTEAFF.

The CDR3 region has the DNA TGCAGCGTCGGAGTACAGGGGGCCTCCTACGAGCAGTACTTC. Amino acids: CSVGVQGASYEQYF. This sequence joins TRBV29-1 and TRBJ2-7; TRBD1 matches at 9 bases. This CDR3 is 14 amino acids long. Germline CDR1 and CDR2: SQVTM and ANQGSEA. Unmatched junction bases numbered 6, after V lost 6 bases and J lost 0 bases.

The rearrangement links TRBV10-3 to TRBJ2-7; 9 bases are a match to TRBD1. The germline V gene has CDR1 ENHRY and CDR2 SYGVKD. This CDR3 contains 15 residues. Unmatched junction bases numbered 3, after V lost 2 bases and J lost 1 base. The CDR3 DNA follows: TGTGCCATCAGTGAGGGACAGGGGAGGTCCTACGAGCAGTACTTC. It translates to CAISEGQGRSYEQYF.

The genes are TRBV4-2 and TRBJ1-1, with a weak D call TRBD1 (5 bases). V lost 2 bases to trimming and J lost 1 base, with 11 bases between them. This CDR3 has 15 amino acids. In germline, CDR1 is LGHNA, CDR2 YNFKEQ. The CDR3 is CASSQPGTGNTEAFF. CDR3 DNA sequence: TGTGCCAGCAGCCAACCCGGGACGGGGAACACTGAAGCTTTCTTT.

This chain connects TRBV4-1 to TRBJ1-6; no firm D call. The CDR3 sequence is 16 residues long. The V gene's germline CDR1 is MGHRA and CDR2 YSYEKL. Trimming removed 0 bases from V and 10 bases from J, with 16 bases in between. The CDR3 DNA follows: TGCGCCAGCAGCCAAGATCCGCAGGCCTTAGGGTCACCCCTCCACTTT. Translated, it gives CASSQDPQALGSPLHF.

The gene calls are TRBV18 and TRBJ1-1; D is perhaps TRBD1 (5 bases). The CDR3 extends over 17 amino acids. CDR1 is KGHSH and CDR2 is LQKENI in the germline V gene. V lost 0 bases, J lost 0 bases, and 14 bases lay in between. Here the CDR3 DNA reads TGTGCCAGCTCACCACCAAGAGGAGGGGTAATGAACACTGAAGCTTTCTTT. Its translation is CASSPPRGGVMNTEAFF.

This chain joins TRBV7-9 and TRBJ1-2; the D gene is possibly TRBD1 (6 bases). The CDR3 covers 14 residues. CDR1 is SEHNR, CDR2 FQNEAQ, per germline (reference sequence). V was cut by 4 bases and J by 0 bases, with 9 bases left in between. The CDR3 coding sequence is TGTGCCAGCAGCTATGGACAGACTAACTATGGCTACACCTTC. Its translation: CASSYGQTNYGYTF.

This clone was counted at least ten times. This rearrangement joins TRBV30 to TRBJ1-3; D unclear. The CDR3 runs 12 residues. V was cut by 1 base and J by 4 bases, with 5 bases left in between. CDR1 is GTSNPN and CDR2 is SVGIG in the germline V gene (reference sequence). The CDR3 spells CAWSGLGNTIYF. DNA of the CDR3: TGTGCCTGGAGTGGGCTCGGAAACACCATATATTTT.

The chain has TRBV6-1 and TRBJ1-5; TRBD1 matches 7 bases. The CDR3 is made up of 17 amino acids. The germline CDR1 and CDR2 sequences are MNHNS and SASEGT. With 1 base clipped from V and 9 bases from J, the junction kept 15 bases outside the gene matches. CDR3 coding DNA: TGTGCCAGCAGTGAAGAGTTCGGGACAGTTAGGGGTTCGCCCCAGCATTTT. This codes for CASSEEFGTVRGSPQHF.

This clone was recorded once. The chain recombines TRBV14 with TRBJ1-6; TRBD1 matches 7 bases. With 2 bases clipped from V and 12 bases from J, the junction kept 4 bases outside the gene matches. Germline V gene sequence: CDR1 SGHDN, CDR2 FVKESK. This CDR3 is built from 13 residues. Here the CDR3 reads CASSQRTGEPLHF. DNA for the CDR3: TGTGCCAGCAGCCAAAGAACAGGGGAACCCCTCCACTTT.

The CDR3 sequence is CASSLTSGAGSYNEQFF. The CDR3 DNA reads as TGTGCCAGCAGCTTGACTAGCGGGGCGGGCTCCTACAATGAGCAGTTCTTC. This chain joins TRBV5-5 and TRBJ2-1; 10 bases fit TRBD2. Germline V lookup: CDR1 SGHKS, CDR2 YYEKEE (reference sequence). CDR3 length: 17 residues. V lost 1 base, J lost 0 bases, and 4 bases stayed unmatched.

The rearrangement uses TRBV6-5 and TRBJ1-6, with D possibly being TRBD1 (5 bases). V was shortened by 2 bases and J by 7 bases, with 15 bases between the two germline ends. The CDR3 consists of 16 residues. Looked up from germline, CDR1 is MNHEY and CDR2 is SVGAGI. This chain's CDR3 is CASSYAGTSVNSPLHF. The CDR3 DNA reads as TGTGCCAGCAGTTACGCAGGGACTTCAGTAAATTCACCCCTCCACTTT.

The chain links TRBV20-1 to TRBJ1-2, with D perhaps matching TRBD1 (6 bases). This CDR3 has 14 residues. The V gene's germline CDR1 is DFQATT and CDR2 SNEGSKA (reference sequence). Trimming took off 3 bases at V and 4 bases at J, with 15 bases between the two ends. In nucleotides, the CDR3 is TGCAGTGCTAGTAGGGGTCAGGGGAGCTATGGCTACACCTTC. This translates into CSASRGQGSYGYTF.

The chain employs TRBV30 and TRBJ1-3; no firm D call. Deletions cut 1 base from V and 0 bases from J, with 7 bases between. This CDR3 is built from 14 residues. Germline CDR1 reads GTSNPN; CDR2 reads SVGIG (reference sequence). CDR3 nucleotides: TGTGCCTGGAGTGCTTCTTTCTCTGGAAACACCATATATTTT. This codes for CAWSASFSGNTIYF.

The chain has TRBV5-6 and TRBJ2-7; D unclear. Trimming removed 6 bases from V and 2 bases from J, with 15 bases in between. The length of the CDR3 is 14 residues. The germline CDR1 and CDR2 sequences are SGHDT and YYEEEE. CDR3 sequence reads: CASTFGSPAYEQYF. In DNA form, the CDR3 reads TGTGCCAGCACCTTCGGTAGTCCTGCCTACGAGCAGTACTTC.

CDR3 nucleotides: TGTGCCAGCAGTTCCGCGGACACTTATGGCTACACCTTC. Protein: CASSSADTYGYTF. J is TRBJ1-2 and V is TRBV6-2 or TRBV6-3; D might be TRBD1 (5 bases). This CDR3 spans 13 amino acids. The germline V and J ends were trimmed by 4 bases and 5 bases, with 11 bases remaining between them. In germline, CDR1 is MNHEY, CDR2 SVGEGT.

This chain connects TRBV27 to TRBJ1-2, with D unclear. Looked up from germline, CDR1 is MNHEY and CDR2 is SMNVEV (reference sequence). This CDR3 comprises 14 residues. Trimming stripped 4 bases from V and 4 bases from J, with 13 bases between. The CDR3 reads CASSSSTDLYGYTF. CDR3 sequence (DNA): TGTGCCAGCAGTTCCTCGACGGATCTCTATGGCTACACCTTC.

This clone has just a few counts. The DNA of the CDR3 is TGTGCCAGCGGACAGGGGGATTCACCCCTCCACTTT. It translates to CASGQGDSPLHF. The V and J genes are TRBV28 and TRBJ1-6; 10 bases agree with TRBD1. CDR1 and CDR2 from the germline V gene are MDHEN and SYDVKM. V dropped 8 bases and J dropped 8; count of bases not matched to a gene: 0. The CDR3 consists of 12 residues.